The 26 T cell receptor beta chains below were found in one sample sequenced in a study of T cell responses to AZD1222 COVID-19 vaccine (dated by TCRdb to the early 2020s). The sample's time point, from its label and the paper: baseline before first vaccination. Libraries were made using the immunoSEQ multiplex PCR assay. TCRdb limited this immuneACCESS table to in-frame rearrangements with V and J called. A share of clones is missing; checked studies link under half to unresolved V genes, and the rest is unexplained. The sample includes tens of thousands of clones, with about 91% observed a single time. Jointly, the top ten make up approximately 5.6% of the sample. The sequencing here drew on peripheral blood, taken on day 0 of AZD1222 vaccination. The receptors were sampled from an adult in good health.

The V call is TRBV7-9, the J call TRBJ1-5, with a possible D match to TRBD1 (6 bases). Germline V gene sequence: CDR1 SEHNR, CDR2 FQNEAQ (reference sequence). CDR3 length: 14 amino acids. The V gene lost 4 bases and the J gene lost 5 bases, with 12 bases spanning the gap. The CDR3 bases are TGTGCCAGCAGCTCTCTACAGGGTGATCAGCCCCAGCATTTT. As protein: CASSSLQGDQPQHF.

This clone was detected once. The chain couples TRBV7-2 to TRBJ1-6, with a weak D call TRBD1 (5 bases). Trimming shortened V by 5 bases and J by 3 bases, and 11 bases separated the two germline ends. This CDR3 spans 15 amino acids. Germline CDR1 is SGHTA and CDR2 is FQGNSA. CDR3 loop: CASSTQGDYNSPLHF. The CDR3, as DNA: TGTGCCAGCAGCACCCAGGGAGACTATAATTCACCCCTCCACTTT.

V is TRBV5-1 and J is TRBJ2-1; TRBD1 aligns across 7 bases. The germline CDR1 and CDR2 sequences are SGHRS and YFSETQ. The CDR3 is made up of 15 amino acids. V gave up 0 bases and J gave up 7 bases; unmatched junction bases: 7. The CDR3 DNA reads TGCGCCAGCAGCTTGGACCCCGGGACAGAGAATGAGCAGTTCTTC. This sequence encodes CASSLDPGTENEQFF.

This chain links TRBV6-2 or TRBV6-3 with TRBJ2-7; D unresolved. The CDR3 contains 13 residues. Trimming cost V 2 bases and J 4 bases, with 9 bases left between them. Germline V gene data show CDR1 as MNHEY and CDR2 as SVGEGT. The CDR3 nucleotides are TGTGCCAGCAGTTACGAGTCGGAGTACGAGCAGTACTTC. It codes for CASSYESEYEQYF.

The gene calls are TRBV18 and TRBJ1-1, with TRBD1 identical over 7 bases. Trimming removed 2 bases from V and 6 bases from J; junction bases left unmatched: 6. The germline gives CDR1 KGHSH, CDR2 LQKENI. The CDR3 is 14 amino acids. The CDR3 nucleotides are TGTGCCAGCTCACCAGCCAACAGGGGTCCTGAAGCTTTCTTT. It codes for CASSPANRGPEAFF.

This clone was observed a few times. The chain combines TRBV11-3 with TRBJ2-1, with 11 nucleotides matching TRBD2. From germline, CDR1 is SGHNT and CDR2 YENEEA. The CDR3 totals 15 residues. With 5 bases clipped from V and 4 bases from J, the junction kept 4 bases outside the gene matches. Written as DNA, the CDR3 is TGTGCCAGCAGCCGCGGGACTAGCGGATACAATGAGCAGTTCTTC. It yields the protein CASSRGTSGYNEQFF.

The genes are TRBV28 and TRBJ2-7; tentative D call: TRBD2 (5 bases). CDR3 length equals 12 residues. The V gene lost 5 bases and the J gene lost 7 bases, with 12 bases spanning the gap. CDR1 and CDR2 (germline): MDHEN, SYDVKM. The CDR3 DNA is TGTGCCAGCAGTATTGACCGGAGGGAGCAGTACTTC. It codes for CASSIDRREQYF.

The V call is TRBV18, the J call TRBJ1-1; TRBD1 agrees at 9 bases. J lost 1 base, V lost 5 bases, and 2 bases had no gene match. This CDR3 contains 14 residues. Germline loops: CDR1 KGHSH, CDR2 LQKENI. CDR3 in DNA: TGTGCCAGCTCAATGGGACAGGGGAACACTGAAGCTTTCTTT. It codes for CASSMGQGNTEAFF.

In its sample, this clone was seen once. The V call is TRBV5-1, the J call TRBJ2-1; 10 bases agree with TRBD2. The ends lost 5 bases at V and 3 bases at J; junction bases unmatched: 8. The CDR3 runs to 16 residues. Germline V CDR1 and CDR2: SGHRS, YFSETQ. CDR3 sequence reads: CASRVSSGSNYNEQFF. The CDR3 coding sequence is TGCGCCAGCAGGGTCTCTAGCGGGAGTAACTACAATGAGCAGTTCTTC. Together with reference TRBV5-1 and TRBJ2-1, the CDR3 gives the full variable domain: KAGVTQTPRYLIKTRGQQVTLSCSPISGHRSVSWYQQTPGQGLQFLFEYFSETQRNKGNFPGRFSGRQFSNSRSEMNVSTLELGDSALYLCASRVSSGSNYNEQFFGPGTRLTVL.

The J gene is TRBJ1-1, the V gene TRBV11-2, with 7 bases that match TRBD1. Germline V gene lookup returns CDR1 SGHAT and CDR2 FQNNGV. This CDR3 has 15 residues. Trimming removed 2 bases from V and 1 base from J; junction bases left unmatched: 4. CDR3 loop: CASSLNEGANTEAFF. The DNA of the CDR3 is TGTGCCAGCAGCTTAAATGAGGGGGCGAACACTGAAGCTTTCTTT.

This clone was observed once. CDR3 residues: CASSPPLGNYNEQFF. CDR3 nucleotide sequence: TGTGCCAGCAGTCCTCCCCTCGGGAACTACAATGAGCAGTTCTTC. The chain has TRBV28 and TRBJ2-1; D perhaps matches TRBD2 (5 bases). This CDR3 has 15 amino acids. Germline V gene sequence: CDR1 MDHEN, CDR2 SYDVKM. V lost 5 bases, J lost 3 bases, and 14 bases lay in between.

The chain links TRBV5-5 to TRBJ2-3; tentative D call: TRBD2 (5 bases). CDR1 is SGHKS and CDR2 is YYEKEE in the germline V gene (reference sequence). The CDR3 extends over 14 amino acids. V dropped 4 bases and J dropped 2 bases, with 11 bases sitting between them. The CDR3 bases are TGTGCCAGCAGCAGGACTGCCTTCACAGATACGCAGTATTTT. Its protein is CASSRTAFTDTQYF.

This chain links TRBV7-2 with TRBJ2-3; TRBD2 agrees at 12 bases. J gave up 4 bases and V 4 bases, and 6 bases lay outside the gene matches. Germline loops: CDR1 SGHTA, CDR2 FQGNSA. The CDR3 covers 16 residues. CDR3 protein: CASSSGLAGRADTQYF. The CDR3, as DNA: TGTGCCAGCAGCTCTGGACTAGCGGGACGCGCAGATACGCAGTATTTT.

V gene TRBV6-5 combines with J gene TRBJ2-3; no clear D gene. V was trimmed by 0 bases and J by 0 bases, leaving 10 bases between them. The CDR3 is made up of 16 amino acids. The germline V gene has CDR1 MNHEY and CDR2 SVGAGI. DNA for the CDR3: TGTGCCAGCAGTTACTCGTGGGCAACTAGCACAGATACGCAGTATTTT. As protein: CASSYSWATSTDTQYF.

The chain is built from TRBV5-5 and TRBJ1-2; D perhaps matches TRBD1 (6 bases). Trimming stripped 4 bases from V and 8 bases from J, with 21 bases between. The CDR3 is made up of 15 amino acids. Germline lookup yields CDR1 SGHKS and CDR2 YYEKEE (reference sequence). The CDR3 protein is CASSPPFRGLGGYTF. The CDR3 DNA follows: TGTGCCAGCAGCCCGCCTTTCAGGGGCCTTGGAGGCTACACCTTC. The variable domain in full, completed from reference TRBV5-5 and TRBJ1-2, reads DAGVTQSPTHLIKTRGQQVTLRCSPISGHKSVSWYQQVLGQGPQFIFQYYEKEERGRGNFPDRFSARQFPNYSSELNVNALLLGDSALYLCASSPPFRGLGGYTFGSGTRLTVV.

The J gene is TRBJ1-5, the V gene TRBV18; unclear D gene. The CDR3 has 13 amino acids. In germline, CDR1 is KGHSH, CDR2 LQKENI. V dropped 3 bases and J dropped 5 bases, with 8 bases sitting between them. The CDR3: CASSPALDQPQHF. DNA of the CDR3: TGTGCCAGCTCACCCGCCCTGGATCAGCCCCAGCATTTT.

The chain carries TRBV6-5 and TRBJ2-1, with 7 bases identical to TRBD1. Germline values: CDR1 MNHEY, CDR2 SVGAGI. CDR3 size: 15 residues. The junction had 5 bases not matched to a gene; V was cut back by 5 bases and J by 1 base. CDR3 in amino acids: CASSRDSLSYNEQFF. The CDR3 DNA is TGTGCCAGCAGTCGGGACAGCCTATCCTACAATGAGCAGTTCTTC.

V and J are TRBV6-5 and TRBJ2-1, with 8 bases fitting TRBD2. CDR1 MNHEY and CDR2 SVGAGI come from the germline V gene. V shed 6 bases and J 6 bases; nucleotides not matched to a gene: 10. The CDR3 has 15 residues. In DNA, the CDR3 is TGTGCCAGCAGCGGAGCGGGAGAAGGTCGCAATGAGCAGTTCTTC. Translation gives CASSGAGEGRNEQFF.

J is TRBJ2-1 and V is TRBV27, with D possibly TRBD1 on 7 matching bases. Germline CDR1 and CDR2: MNHEY and SMNVEV (reference sequence). The V end lost 1 base, the J end lost 4 bases, and 17 bases lay between the germline ends. This CDR3 region has 17 residues. The chain's CDR3 is CASSLYPAGQRYNEQFF. The CDR3 DNA reads TGTGCCAGCAGTTTATATCCCGCGGGACAGAGATACAATGAGCAGTTCTTC.

This chain uses TRBV5-1 with TRBJ2-1; 7 nucleotides agree with TRBD1. V trimming: 9 bases; J trimming: 7 bases; junction bases outside the gene matches: 4. Germline V CDR1 and CDR2: SGHRS, YFSETQ. This CDR3 has 11 amino acids. The CDR3 DNA reads as TGCGCCACCCAACAGGGGAATGAGCAGTTCTTC. This codes for CATQQGNEQFF.

The V gene is TRBV9, the J gene TRBJ2-7; 9 bases agree with TRBD2. Germline assignment: CDR1 SGDLS and CDR2 YYNGEE. This CDR3 region has 16 residues. V trimming: 4 bases; J trimming: 6 bases; junction bases outside the gene matches: 14. The CDR3 here is CASSRWSSGSPLEQYF. DNA for the CDR3: TGTGCCAGCAGCCGGTGGAGTAGCGGGAGCCCGCTCGAGCAGTACTTC.

The chain is built from TRBV6-5 and TRBJ1-1; TRBD1 aligns across 10 bases. Trimming at V came to 6 bases and at J to 1 base, leaving 5 bases not matched to a gene. The CDR3 loop spans 15 amino acids. From germline, CDR1 is MNHEY and CDR2 SVGAGI. CDR3 nucleotide sequence: TGTGCCAGCAGCAAGGGACAGGGGTCGAACACTGAAGCTTTCTTT. This gives the protein CASSKGQGSNTEAFF.

The chain couples TRBV27 to TRBJ1-1; D ambiguous. The germline V and J ends were trimmed by 5 bases and 1 base, with 8 bases remaining between them. This CDR3 is 13 amino acids long. Germline loops: CDR1 MNHEY, CDR2 SMNVEV (reference sequence). Written as DNA, the CDR3 is TGTGCCAGCAGTATCTCCAGGAACACTGAAGCTTTCTTT. Protein product: CASSISRNTEAFF.

CDR3 protein: CASSPSLAGGPNEQFF. As DNA, the CDR3 is TGTGCCAGCAGTCCTAGTCTAGCGGGAGGCCCAAATGAGCAGTTCTTC. The V gene is TRBV13, the J gene TRBJ2-1; 11 bases match TRBD2. The CDR3 covers 16 residues. The V segment lost 6 bases and the J segment 7 bases; nucleotides outside the gene matches: 11. Germline V lookup: CDR1 PRHDT, CDR2 FYEKMQ (reference sequence).

The V and J genes are TRBV5-1 and TRBJ2-3; 7 nucleotides line up with TRBD1. This CDR3 spans 14 amino acids. The trim removed 5 bases at V and 0 bases at J, leaving 3 bases unmatched. Germline lookup yields CDR1 SGHRS and CDR2 YFSETQ. DNA of the CDR3: TGCGCCAGCAGTCCGGGACAGAGCACAGATACGCAGTATTTT. Its translation is CASSPGQSTDTQYF.

In this sample, this clone turned up a few times. V usage is TRBV12-3 or TRBV12-4 and J usage is TRBJ2-7; tentative D call: TRBD2 (6 bases). The CDR3 has 13 residues. Trimming removed 3 bases at V and 1 base at J, with 7 bases between. CDR3 residues: CASSFGGSYEQYF. CDR3 DNA: TGTGCCAGCAGTTTCGGGGGTTCCTACGAGCAGTACTTC.